A single sample gave rise to the 26 T cell receptor beta chains below, sequenced in a study of shared clonotypes between healthy human individuals. Sequencing used immunoSEQ multiplex PCR; TCRdb keeps in-frame clones, though not all of them. Among about 2.5 million clones listed, around 90% were seen once. Sequencing was performed on naive CD4+ T cells from PBMCs. Subset indicated: CD45RA+ positively selected. The receptor source for this set is a man younger than 35 in good health. Some clones in this sample may be carry-over from other donors' samples.

V usage is TRBV19 and J usage is TRBJ2-6, with a possible D match to TRBD1 (6 bases). Germline lookup yields CDR1 LNHDA and CDR2 SQIVND (reference sequence). V lost 7 bases and J 0 bases, leaving 10 bases between the germline ends. CDR3 length: 15 amino acids. Here the CDR3 DNA reads TGTGCCAGTACCCAGGGGAGCTCTGGGGCCAACGTCCTGACTTTC. Its translation is CASTQGSSGANVLTF.

This clone was recorded only once. This chain connects TRBV30 to TRBJ2-7, with TRBD2 as a possible D gene (6 bases). The CDR3 extends over 15 amino acids. The germline V and J ends were trimmed by 2 bases and 0 bases, with 14 bases remaining between them. Germline V gives CDR1 GTSNPN, CDR2 SVGIG (reference sequence). The CDR3 DNA follows: TGTGCCTGGAGTCGGGGCGGGATTTTCTCCTACGAGCAGTACTTC. As protein: CAWSRGGIFSYEQYF.

This clone was found a few times. The same CDR3 can be traced to other DNA sequences in this sample. The chain combines TRBV7-9 with TRBJ2-7, with D perhaps TRBD1 (5 bases). This CDR3 spans 12 amino acids. Germline CDR1 is SEHNR and CDR2 is FQNEAQ (reference sequence). The V and J ends lost 2 bases and 3 bases respectively, with 5 bases between them. Here the CDR3 DNA reads TGTGCCAGCAGCTTACAGGGCTACGAGCAGTACTTC. It encodes CASSLQGYEQYF.

The rearrangement uses TRBV5-4 and TRBJ1-2; 8 bases map to TRBD1. The CDR3 contains 15 residues. CDR1 is SGHNT, CDR2 YYREEE, per germline (reference sequence). V was pared by 2 bases and J by 1 base, with 4 bases of the junction left unmatched. The CDR3 protein is CASSFPRGLNYGYTF. CDR3 in DNA: TGTGCCAGCAGCTTCCCCAGGGGGCTTAACTATGGCTACACCTTC.

V usage is TRBV28 and J usage is TRBJ2-5; TRBD2 matches 9 bases. Trimming took 7 bases from V and 5 from J; bases not matched to a gene: 14. Germline CDR1 is MDHEN and CDR2 is SYDVKM. This CDR3 has 16 amino acids. CDR3 sequence (DNA): TGTGCCAGCAACCTCCGGATAGCGGGAGAGGGGGAGACCCAGTACTTC. Its protein product is CASNLRIAGEGETQYF.

The chain employs TRBV28 and TRBJ2-7, with D maybe TRBD2 (6 bases). Per germline, CDR1 MDHEN and CDR2 SYDVKM. The CDR3 totals 14 residues. With 6 bases removed from V and 7 bases from J, the gap between germline ends came to 19 bases. DNA of the CDR3: TGTGCCAGCAGCCCGTCGGGAGAAACGGGAGAGCAGTACTTC. Translation gives CASSPSGETGEQYF.

The rearrangement links TRBV6-4 to TRBJ1-2; perhaps TRBD1 as D (5 bases). The V and J ends lost 5 bases and 5 bases respectively, with 9 bases between them. CDR1 and CDR2 from the germline V gene are MRHNA and SNTAGT. The CDR3 is 12 residues long. The CDR3 nucleotides are TGTGCCAGCAGTAGGGGAGAATATGGCTACACCTTC. It translates to CASSRGEYGYTF.

The chain joins TRBV5-1 to TRBJ1-1; 7 positions agree with TRBD1. This CDR3 region has 15 residues. Germline V gene lookup returns CDR1 SGHRS and CDR2 YFSETQ. V shed 1 base, J shed 3 bases, and the junction held 6 bases outside the gene matches. Here the CDR3 DNA reads TGCGCCAGCAGCTTGCTTCTCGGGACAGACACTGAAGCTTTCTTT. This encodes CASSLLLGTDTEAFF.

The chain is built from TRBV28 and TRBJ2-7, with 11 bases matching TRBD2. Germline V gene sequence: CDR1 MDHEN, CDR2 SYDVKM. This CDR3 contains 15 residues. With 4 bases clipped from V and 7 bases from J, the junction kept 9 bases outside the gene matches. The CDR3 region has the DNA TGTGCCAGCAGTTCCCCCCAACTAGCGGGAGCGGAGCAGTACTTC. Translated, it gives CASSSPQLAGAEQYF.

The rearrangement links TRBV2 to TRBJ2-1, with 7 nucleotides matching TRBD1. V was pared by 4 bases and J by 9 bases, with 9 bases of the junction left unmatched. The CDR3 loop spans 14 amino acids. CDR1 is SNHLY and CDR2 is FYNNEI in the germline V gene. The CDR3 DNA reads TGTGCCAGCAGTGCAACAGGGGAGTTACGTGAGCAGTTCTTC. Its protein is CASSATGELREQFF.

The rearrangement joins TRBV10-3 to TRBJ2-3; the match to TRBD2 covers 7 bases. The CDR3 has 16 amino acids. Germline V gene data show CDR1 as ENHRY and CDR2 as SYGVKD. V lost 6 bases, J lost 2 bases, and 11 bases stayed unmatched. Here the CDR3 DNA reads TGTGCCATCAGAGCTGTGGGCGGGAGAGACACAGATACGCAGTATTTT. It is translated as CAIRAVGGRDTDTQYF.

As regards this clone: This CDR3 is also generated by other DNA sequences in the sample. The chain couples TRBV6-6 to TRBJ1-1; TRBD1 might be the D (6 bases). In germline, CDR1 is MNHNY, CDR2 SVGAGI (reference sequence). V was cut by 4 bases and J by 4 bases, with 16 bases left in between. The CDR3 is 15 amino acids. The CDR3 protein is CASSSRPTGTTEAFF. The CDR3 nucleotides are TGTGCCAGCAGTTCCCGCCCCACAGGGACCACTGAAGCTTTCTTT.

This chain joins TRBV12-2 and TRBJ2-5; no check of the table's D call, TRBD2, against the DNA was made. TRBV12-2 is labeled a pseudogene. The CDR3 totals 11 residues. The CDR3 reads CASRLRETQYF. Written as DNA, the CDR3 is TGTGCAAGTCGCTTACGAGAGACCCAGTACTTC.

Comment on this clone: Other nucleotide sequences in the sample specify the same CDR3. The chain couples TRBV28 to TRBJ2-1; 9 positions match TRBD1. CDR1 and CDR2 from the germline V gene are MDHEN and SYDVKM. The J segment lost 4 bases and the V segment lost 6 bases, leaving 1 base of the junction unmatched. The CDR3 spans 13 residues. The CDR3 DNA reads as TGTGCCAGCAGGACAGGGGGTTACAATGAGCAGTTCTTC. Translated: CASRTGGYNEQFF.

The chain has TRBV7-9 and TRBJ1-1; D is ambiguous. The CDR3 totals 13 residues. Looked up from germline, CDR1 is SEHNR and CDR2 is FQNEAQ (reference sequence). V lost 3 bases and J lost 1, with 6 bases in between. This CDR3 is CASSFNQNTEAFF. As DNA, the CDR3 is TGTGCCAGCAGCTTCAACCAGAACACTGAAGCTTTCTTT.

V usage is TRBV30 and J usage is TRBJ2-6, with 12 bases identical to TRBD1. Germline CDR1 is GTSNPN and CDR2 is SVGIG (reference sequence). There are 20 residues in the CDR3. V was pared by 3 bases and J by 0 bases, with 12 bases of the junction left unmatched. The CDR3 DNA sequence: TGTGCCTGGAGGAGATTTCCGGGACAGGGGGCCTTCTCTGGGGCCAACGTCCTGACTTTC. Translation gives CAWRRFPGQGAFSGANVLTF.

The chain couples TRBV6-1 to TRBJ1-1; D not certain. V lost 4 bases to trimming and J lost 5 bases, with 11 bases between them. The germline gives CDR1 MNHNS, CDR2 SASEGT. The CDR3 totals 13 residues. DNA for the CDR3: TGTGCCAGCAGTGGAGGACGGAGTACTGAAGCTTTCTTT. It translates to CASSGGRSTEAFF.

This sequence joins TRBV9 and TRBJ1-3; D is possibly TRBD1 (5 bases). The CDR3 runs 18 residues. Trimming removed 0 bases at V and 0 bases at J, with 16 bases between. Germline CDR1 SGDLS, CDR2 YYNGEE. CDR3 amino acids: CASSVASSQGFSGNTIYF. The CDR3 DNA reads TGTGCCAGCAGCGTAGCGTCAAGTCAGGGCTTCTCTGGAAACACCATATATTTT. The entire variable domain, with the rest obtained from reference TRBV9 and TRBJ1-3, is as follows: DSGVTQTPKHLITATGQRVTLRCSPRSGDLSVYWYQQSLDQGLQFLIQYYNGEERAKGNILERFSAQQFPDLHSELNLSSLELGDSALYFCASSVASSQGFSGNTIYFGEGSWLTVV.

The chain has TRBV7-7 and TRBJ2-3, with no clear D. There are 13 residues in the CDR3. Germline V gene data show CDR1 as SSHAT and CDR2 as FNYEAQ (reference sequence). The germline V and J ends were trimmed by 5 bases and 6 bases, with 12 bases remaining between them. The CDR3 protein is CASSLNPRDTQYF. The DNA of the CDR3 is TGTGCCAGCAGCCTCAACCCGAGGGATACGCAGTATTTT.

The DNA of the CDR3 is TGTGCCAGTAGCTGGGACCTAACGAACACTGAAGCTTTCTTT. Amino acids: CASSWDLTNTEAFF. The chain employs TRBV19 and TRBJ1-1, with a tentative D call TRBD1 (5 bases). Germline V gene lookup returns CDR1 LNHDA and CDR2 SQIVND (reference sequence). With 6 bases removed from V and 1 base from J, the gap between germline ends came to 12 bases. This CDR3 region has 14 residues.

The chain couples TRBV2 to TRBJ2-3; 8 bases are a match to TRBD1. V lost 7 bases to trimming and J lost 5 bases; unmatched junction nucleotides: 5. Germline values: CDR1 SNHLY, CDR2 FYNNEI. CDR3 length: 13 amino acids. The CDR3 DNA follows: TGTGCCAGCAAAGAAGACAGGGGAGATACGCAGTATTTT. Its protein is CASKEDRGDTQYF.

About this clone itself: Germline and junction disagree at one end, which may indicate a read error. The V and J genes are TRBV7-2 and TRBJ2-7, with 8 bases lining up with TRBD1. The CDR3 runs 15 residues. CDR1 SGHTA and CDR2 FQGNSA come from the germline V gene. The CDR3 DNA reads TGTGCCAGCAGCTTAGCGGACAGGGCCGCCTACGAGCGGTACTTC. It encodes CASSLADRAAYERYF. Looking up the rest from reference TRBV7-2 and TRBJ2-7 gives the full variable domain: GAGVSQSPSNKVTEKGKDVELRCDPISGHTALYWYRQSLGQGLEFLIYFQGNSAPDKSGLPSDRFSAERTGGSVSTLTIQRTQQEDSAVYLCASSLADRAAYERYFGPGTRLTVT.

The CDR3 sequence is CASSSEYGYTF. The CDR3, as DNA: TGTGCCAGCAGCTCAGAATACGGCTACACCTTC. The V gene is TRBV7-6, the J gene TRBJ1-2; D remains unclear. The CDR3 is made up of 11 amino acids. Germline lookup yields CDR1 SGHVS and CDR2 FNYEAQ. The germline V and J ends were trimmed by 4 bases and 8 bases, with 8 bases remaining between them.

A word on this clone: The sample holds other DNA sequences that translate to the same CDR3. The chain employs TRBV28 and TRBJ1-1; 7 bases are a match to TRBD1. Germline loops: CDR1 MDHEN, CDR2 SYDVKM. V dropped 2 bases and J dropped 1; count of bases not matched to a gene: 1. CDR3 size: 14 residues. The CDR3 loop is CASSLAGGNTEAFF. The DNA for the CDR3 is TGTGCCAGCAGTTTAGCAGGGGGGAACACTGAAGCTTTCTTT.

This chain joins TRBV29-1 and TRBJ1-1; no clear D gene. The V gene's germline CDR1 is SQVTM and CDR2 ANQGSEA. Trimming took 6 bases from V and 5 from J, leaving 16 bases between them. This CDR3 has 13 residues. The CDR3 DNA follows: TGCAGCGTGCGGGGTCTTAGGCGGACTGAAGCTTTCTTT. Translated, it gives CSVRGLRRTEAFF.

Details on this clone: Different DNA sequences within this sample yield the same CDR3. The chain is built from TRBV10-3 and TRBJ2-2, with D possibly being TRBD2 (5 bases). CDR3 length: 13 amino acids. The germline gives CDR1 ENHRY, CDR2 SYGVKD. V shed 0 bases and J shed 6 bases, with 5 bases lying between them. The CDR3 DNA follows: TGTGCCATCAGTGAGTCGAGGGCCGGGGAGCTGTTTTTT. It is translated as CAISESRAGELFF.